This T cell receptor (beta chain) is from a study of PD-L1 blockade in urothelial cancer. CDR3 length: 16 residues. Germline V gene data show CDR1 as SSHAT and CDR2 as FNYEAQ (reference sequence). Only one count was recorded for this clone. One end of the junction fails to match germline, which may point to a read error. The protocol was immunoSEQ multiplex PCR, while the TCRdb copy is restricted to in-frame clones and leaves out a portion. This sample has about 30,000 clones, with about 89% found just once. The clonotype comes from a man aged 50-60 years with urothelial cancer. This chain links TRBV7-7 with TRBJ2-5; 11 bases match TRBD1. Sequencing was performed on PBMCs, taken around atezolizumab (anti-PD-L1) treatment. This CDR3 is CASSLSVGQGGETQYF. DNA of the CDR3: TGTGCTAGCAGCTTGAGCGTGGGACAGGGGGGAGAGACCCAGTACTTC. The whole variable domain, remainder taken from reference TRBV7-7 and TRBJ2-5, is GAGVSQSPRYKVTKRGQDVTLRCDPISSHATLYWYQQALGQGPEFLTYFNYEAQPDKSGLPSDRFSAERPEGSISTLTIQRTEQRDSAMYRCASSLSVGQGGETQYFGPGTRLLVL.